The sequence of this T cell receptor (beta chain) was determined in a study of cytomegalovirus exposure and HLA in healthy donors (dated by TCRdb to the late 2010s). Context from the whole study: An earlier analysis of more than 550 of the donors reported 276 Gb of sequence data and 117 million unique TCR beta sequences obtained from some 200 million T cells. An early release covering about 600 HLA-typed donors comprised around 300 gigabases of sequencing data and around 85 million unique TCR sequences. Of the roughly 400 genotyped donors, approximately 82% fell in the genetic ancestry cluster associated with self-reported Caucasian donors. The aim of the study was to test whether cataloging public T cell receptors could identify signatures of past pathogen exposure. Using immunosequencing, the study profiled T cell repertoires from about 620 subjects and related those repertoires to cytomegalovirus serostatus. Besides the first cohort of approximately 710 subjects, a separate validation cohort made up of about 120 different subjects was used. The study combined high-throughput TCR immunosequencing, statistical association of individual TCRs with disease status, and machine learning to predict cytomegalovirus infection status. A later analysis re-examined previously published TCR beta repertoires from 610 or so donors and added high-resolution HLA genotyping to investigate patterns of TCR occurrence. Rather than drawing on any new phenotypic data, the later analysis identified candidate immune exposures from TCR beta sequences and the way those sequences occurred across donors. An earlier analysis of around 580 of the donors used high-throughput TCR beta sequencing to judge whether each TCR beta V gene segment behaved as functional or pseudogenic. Donor age, sex, ethnicity and CMV serostatus were collected together with the repertoire data. A later genetic analysis used genome-wide SNP genotypes for about 60% of the roughly 700 donors, treating that subset as a discovery cohort. Every discovery cohort repertoire had been produced on one sequencing platform. HLA typing included class I and class II loci at four-digit resolution. Typing coverage varied by locus: roughly 629-640 donors for A, B, C, DRB1 and DQB1; about 520 for DQA1; over 600 for DPA1; roughly 450 for DPB1. Four to six DR-DQ haplotypes were handled as single units for association and clustering, since linkage in the cohort was strong. On average, over 200,000 unique TCR beta nucleotide sequences were sequenced per donor among 398 genotyped donors of the cohort, with 15% to 20% of those sequences being non-productive. Findings and caveats that apply to the study as a whole: In a later analysis, TCR association rates were found to vary across HLA loci, with the most associated TCRs seen for DRB1 alleles and the fewest for HLA-C alleles. A later genetic analysis associated a missense DCLRE1C variant with V-gene and J-gene trimming of TCR beta chains, and an independent cohort replicated the association. A total of 164 TCR beta chains were listed by the study as associated with cytomegalovirus. When HLA alleles, especially DR and DQ, strongly co-occurred, TCR associations were difficult to assign to individual alleles. Sequencing depth was assumed to be roughly uniform across donors in the presence/absence analyses, though that assumption may not hold. A later analysis found that HLA-associated TCR beta chains were more clonally expanded and had lower generation probabilities than equally common non-associated chains. Linkage disequilibrium might explain the correlated functional status among segregating V segments, but an unknown experimental factor could not be excluded. Most TCR sequences were observed very rarely across donors, whereas some public TCRs were present in many individuals. A later analysis reported that several top co-occurrence clusters appeared linked to parvovirus B19, influenza, CMV and Epstein-Barr virus. Only TCR beta chains were sequenced in this cohort, and the absence of alpha or paired-chain data limited detectable features. Seventeen rarely observed V segments, including chromosome 9 orphons, were excluded from the earlier analysis of almost 600 of the donors because counts were too low. It was suggested by the authors that the approach could potentially be generalized to other disease states and immunological phenotypes. Because HLA typing was unavailable for some donors at each locus, only the typed subset was used in association tests. In a later analysis, most CMV-associated TCR beta chains were found to appear HLA-restricted, with HLA associations seemingly driven largely by CMV exposure. Broadly in line with IMGT annotations, most TCR beta V segments showed up in productive rearrangements about 90% or about 30% of the time in an earlier analysis of around 550 of the donors. In a later analysis, 16,951 TCR beta sequences were associated with specific HLA alleles at a false discovery rate of 0.05. Immune exposure information for the cohort was limited to CMV serostatus. A later genetic analysis reported fewer N-insertions in productive TCRs among donors in an Asian-associated ancestry cluster than the roughly 700-donor mean. The classifier was reported to diagnose cytomegalovirus status with high specificity and sensitivity in both the original cohort and the validation cohort. A further reported finding was that TCR beta sequences accurately predicted the HLA-A and HLA-B alleles for most subjects in the first cohort. A group of highly shared sequence variants was considered likely to be a technical artifact of the sequencing pipeline. A few of the identified cytomegalovirus-associated TCR beta chains were confirmed in vitro to be specific for cytomegalovirus antigens.

The cohort comprised under 700 healthy bone marrow donors. At the time of sampling, every cohort member was nominally healthy, though immune exposures that went unrecorded were likely present. The donor was CMV seropositive and was included in the group of almost 300 seropositive cohort members. A peripheral blood sample was collected from each donor, and TCR beta sequencing was performed on peripheral blood mononuclear cells. Genomic DNA extraction from the blood cell samples was performed with the Qiagen DNeasy Blood Extraction Kit. This clone was seen more than once but under ten times. There is no known antigen for this receptor. One base away there is no much larger clone; base qualities are not given. Libraries were constructed by the immunoSEQ multiplex PCR assay. For the multiplex PCR, a mixture combining 60 forward primers for TCR Vbeta segments and 13 reverse primers for TCR Jbeta segments was used. Amplification of the CDR3 region of rearranged TCR beta genes was performed with a multiplex PCR assay on genomic DNA. On the Illumina HiSeq System, the amplified TCR beta libraries were sequenced as 87-base-pair reads. Concerning the study's data processing: A later analysis tallied roughly 80 million unique TCR beta chains across the 550 to 850 repertoires, and around 12 million of those chains were shared by two or more donors. Raw reads were error-corrected and collapsed into unique sequences by a nearest-neighbor algorithm in which closely related sequences were merged to remove PCR and sequencing errors. V, D and J gene segments were assigned by aligning CDR3 sequences to IMGT reference sequences. For a sequence to be retained, a match of at least six nucleotides was required to both a V gene segment and a J gene segment. Rearrangements were classified as productive when the CDR3 lacked stop codons and remained in frame with V and J, and all other rearrangements were classified as non-productive. Following IMGT convention, CDR3 was defined as the stretch from the second conserved V-encoded cysteine up to the conserved J-encoded phenylalanine. The earlier analysis of 587 of the donors excluded sequences that lacked an unambiguous match to a single V gene segment. An earlier analysis of several hundred of the donors classified V segments as functional when productive rearrangements were above 56.7% and as segregating when the standard deviation between donors was above 5%. A statistical classification framework was built for diagnosing cytomegalovirus status from the catalog of TCR beta chain sequences. In a later analysis, V and J genes were assigned by comparing TCR nucleotide sequences against IMGT/GENE-DB human TR gene sequences. The TCRdist pipeline was used in a later analysis to assign CDR3 sequences and most-parsimonious VDJ recombination scenarios. In a later analysis, every TCR beta chain was defined by the combination of its CDR3 amino acid sequence and its V-gene family, and reads without a unique V-gene family were dropped. As a way to deal with suspected cross-contamination and a sequencing artifact, a later analysis dropped roughly 600 nucleotide sequences that were highly shared and had low generation probability. In a later analysis, a clonal expansion index for each public chain was calculated from normalized within-repertoire ranks of inferred template counts. In a later analysis, generation probabilities were computed using a VDJ recombination model fitted to out-of-frame rearrangements, and the results were checked against IGoR. Hypergeometric tests were used in a later analysis to score TCR-TCR, TCR-HLA and TCR-CMV co-occurrence, with a repertoire-size bias correction applied to the TCR pairs. A later analysis estimated false discovery rates by permuting HLA or CMV assignments 20 times. In a later analysis, co-occurring TCRs were grouped with DBSCAN, and TCRdist sequence similarity was added when clustering was performed within HLA-allele-positive subsets. Repertoires with fewer than 30,000 or more than 120,000 public chains, plus five repertoires with anomalous nucleotide sharing, were excluded from co-occurrence clustering. The table comes from immuneACCESS by way of TCRdb, which keeps in-frame sequences with V and J called. Part of the clones is missing from these tables; in studies checked, under half for an unresolved V gene and the rest for unknown reasons. The DNA gave D and trimming, while V, J and clone size come from that table. This sample is represented by around 150,000 clones; 8.9% of them were singletons. About 6.7% of the sample rests with the top ten.

This receptor was taken from a woman aged 40 to 55 in good health and CMV-seropositive. The sequencing input was PBMCs.

CDR3 protein: CASSYLLNTEAFF. The nucleotides are TGTGCCAGCAGTTACCTTCTAAACACTGAAGCTTTCTTT. In this chain, TRBV6-5 is recombined with TRBJ1-1, with the identity of the D gene unclear. Trimming removed 2 bases from V and 2 bases from J, leaving 6 bases between the germline ends. The germline V gene gives CDR1 as MNHEY and CDR2 as SVGAGI. The CDR3 numbers 13 residues from cysteine through phenylalanine. The read is trimmed to its CDR3 DNA, 39 bases read in frame from base 1.